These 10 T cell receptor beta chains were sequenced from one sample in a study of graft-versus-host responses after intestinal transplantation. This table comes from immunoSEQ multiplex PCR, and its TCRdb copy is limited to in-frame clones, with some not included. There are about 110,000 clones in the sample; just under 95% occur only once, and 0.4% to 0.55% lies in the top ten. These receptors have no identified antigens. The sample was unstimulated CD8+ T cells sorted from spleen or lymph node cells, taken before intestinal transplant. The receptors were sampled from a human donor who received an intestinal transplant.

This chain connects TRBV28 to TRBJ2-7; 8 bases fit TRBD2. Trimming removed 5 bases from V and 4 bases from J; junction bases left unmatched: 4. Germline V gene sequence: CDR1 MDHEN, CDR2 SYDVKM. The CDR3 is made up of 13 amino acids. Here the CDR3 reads CASSVGLVYEQYF. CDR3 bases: TGTGCCAGCAGTGTGGGACTAGTGTACGAGCAGTACTTC.

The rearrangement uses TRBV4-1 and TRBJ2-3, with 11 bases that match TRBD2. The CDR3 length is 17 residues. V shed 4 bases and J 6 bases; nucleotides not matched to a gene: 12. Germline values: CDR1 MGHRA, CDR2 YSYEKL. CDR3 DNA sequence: TGCGCCAGCAGCCCCCAATACTTAGCGGGAGGGCCGGATACGCAGTATTTT. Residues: CASSPQYLAGGPDTQYF.

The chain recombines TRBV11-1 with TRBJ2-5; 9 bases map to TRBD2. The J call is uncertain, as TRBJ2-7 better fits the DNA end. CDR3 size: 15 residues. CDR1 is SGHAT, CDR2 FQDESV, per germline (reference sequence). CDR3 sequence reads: CASSLGVTSGYEQYF. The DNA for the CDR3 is TGTGCCAGCAGCTTAGGTGTGACTAGCGGTTACGAGCAGTACTTC.

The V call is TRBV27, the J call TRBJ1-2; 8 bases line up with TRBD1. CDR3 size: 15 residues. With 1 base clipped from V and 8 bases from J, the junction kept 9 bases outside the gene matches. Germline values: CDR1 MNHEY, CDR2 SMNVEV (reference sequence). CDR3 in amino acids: CASSLYPLRTGGYTF. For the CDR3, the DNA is TGTGCCAGCAGTTTATATCCCCTCCGGACAGGGGGCTACACCTTC.

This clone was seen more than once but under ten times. CDR3 in DNA: TGTGCCAGCGCTGGGGGAGGTCAGCCCCAGCATTTT. This codes for CASAGGGQPQHF. This chain links TRBV28 with TRBJ1-5, with D perhaps TRBD1 (5 bases). The CDR3 is made up of 12 amino acids. The V end was cut by 8 bases, the J end by 6 bases, with 11 bases between. CDR1 MDHEN and CDR2 SYDVKM come from the germline V gene.

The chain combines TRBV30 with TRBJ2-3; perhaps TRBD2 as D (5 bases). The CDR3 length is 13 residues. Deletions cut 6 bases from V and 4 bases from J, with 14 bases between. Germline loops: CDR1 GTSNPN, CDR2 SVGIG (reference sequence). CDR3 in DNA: TGTGCCTGTAGCGTTCCCTTGGCAGATACGCAGTATTTT. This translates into CACSVPLADTQYF.

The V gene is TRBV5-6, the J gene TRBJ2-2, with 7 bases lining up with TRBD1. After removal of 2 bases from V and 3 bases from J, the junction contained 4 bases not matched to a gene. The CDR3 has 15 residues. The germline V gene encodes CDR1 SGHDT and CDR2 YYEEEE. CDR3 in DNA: TGTGCCAGCAGCTTTAGAACAGGGGACACCGGGGAGCTGTTTTTT. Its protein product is CASSFRTGDTGELFF.

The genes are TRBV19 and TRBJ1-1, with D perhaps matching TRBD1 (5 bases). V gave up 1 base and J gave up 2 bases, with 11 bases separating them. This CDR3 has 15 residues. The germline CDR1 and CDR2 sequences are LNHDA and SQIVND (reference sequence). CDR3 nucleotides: TGTGCCAGTAGTATAGCGAGACAGAGCAACACTGAAGCTTTCTTT. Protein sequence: CASSIARQSNTEAFF. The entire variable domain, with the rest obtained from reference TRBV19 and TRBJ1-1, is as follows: DGGITQSPKYLFRKEGQNVTLSCEQNLNHDAMYWYRQDPGQGLRLIYYSQIVNDFQKGDIAEGYSVSREKKESFPLTVTSAQKNPTAFYLCASSIARQSNTEAFFGQGTRLTVV.

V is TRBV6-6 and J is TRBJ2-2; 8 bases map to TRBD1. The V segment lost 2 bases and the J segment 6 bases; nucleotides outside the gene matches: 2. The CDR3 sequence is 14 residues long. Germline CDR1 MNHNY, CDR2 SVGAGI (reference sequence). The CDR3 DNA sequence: TGTGCCAGCAGTTACGCAGGGGGCTCCGGGGAGCTGTTTTTT. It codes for CASSYAGGSGELFF.

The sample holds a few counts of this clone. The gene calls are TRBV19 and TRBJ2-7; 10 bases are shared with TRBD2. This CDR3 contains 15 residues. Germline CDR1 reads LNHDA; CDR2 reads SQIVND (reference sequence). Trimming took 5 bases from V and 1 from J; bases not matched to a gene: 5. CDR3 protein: CASSVTSGVSYEQYF. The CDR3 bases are TGTGCCAGTAGTGTTACTAGCGGGGTATCCTACGAGCAGTACTTC.